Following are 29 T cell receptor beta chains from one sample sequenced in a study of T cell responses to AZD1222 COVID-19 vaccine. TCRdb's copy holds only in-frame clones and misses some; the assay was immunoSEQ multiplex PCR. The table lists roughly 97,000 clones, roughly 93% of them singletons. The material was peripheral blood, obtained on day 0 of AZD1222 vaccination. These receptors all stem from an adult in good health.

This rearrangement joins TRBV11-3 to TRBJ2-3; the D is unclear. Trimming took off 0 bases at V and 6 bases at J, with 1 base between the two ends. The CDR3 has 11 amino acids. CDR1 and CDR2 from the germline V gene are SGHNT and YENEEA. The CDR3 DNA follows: TGTGCCAGCAGCTTAGATGATACGCAGTATTTT. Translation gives CASSLDDTQYF.

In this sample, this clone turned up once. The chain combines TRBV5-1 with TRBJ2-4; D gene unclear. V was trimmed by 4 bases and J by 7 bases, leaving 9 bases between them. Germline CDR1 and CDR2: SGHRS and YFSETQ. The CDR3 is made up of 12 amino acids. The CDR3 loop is CASSPQGNIQYF. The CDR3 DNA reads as TGCGCCAGCAGCCCACAAGGGAACATTCAGTACTTC.

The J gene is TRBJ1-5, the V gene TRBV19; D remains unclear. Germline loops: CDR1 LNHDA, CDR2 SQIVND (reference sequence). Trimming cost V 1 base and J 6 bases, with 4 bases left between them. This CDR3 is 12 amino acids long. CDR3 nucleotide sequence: TGTGCCAGTAGTATAGGCTCTCAGCCCCAGCATTTT. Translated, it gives CASSIGSQPQHF. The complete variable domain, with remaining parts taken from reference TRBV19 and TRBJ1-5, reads DGGITQSPKYLFRKEGQNVTLSCEQNLNHDAMYWYRQDPGQGLRLIYYSQIVNDFQKGDIAEGYSVSREKKESFPLTVTSAQKNPTAFYLCASSIGSQPQHFGDGTRLSIL.

The CDR3 loop reads CASSGLGGEGTEAFF. The CDR3 DNA sequence: TGTGCCAGTTCCGGCTTAGGGGGTGAGGGCACTGAAGCTTTCTTT. The J gene is TRBJ1-1, the V gene TRBV6-5; maybe TRBD1 (6 bases). Per germline, CDR1 MNHEY and CDR2 SVGAGI. This CDR3 has 15 residues. Trimming removed 9 bases at V and 4 bases at J, with 21 bases between.

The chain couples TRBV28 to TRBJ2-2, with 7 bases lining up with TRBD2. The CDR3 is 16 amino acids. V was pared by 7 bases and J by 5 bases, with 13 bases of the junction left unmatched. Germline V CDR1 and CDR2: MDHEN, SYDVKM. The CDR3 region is CASKSLGGSYTGELFF. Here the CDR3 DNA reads TGTGCCAGCAAATCTTTGGGCGGGAGCTATACCGGGGAGCTGTTTTTT.

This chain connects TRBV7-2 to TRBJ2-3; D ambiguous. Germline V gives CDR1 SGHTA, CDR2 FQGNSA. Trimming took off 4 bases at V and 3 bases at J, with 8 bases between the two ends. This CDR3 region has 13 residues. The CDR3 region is CASSSSRTDTQYF. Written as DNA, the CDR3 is TGTGCCAGCAGCTCCTCAAGAACAGATACGCAGTATTTT.

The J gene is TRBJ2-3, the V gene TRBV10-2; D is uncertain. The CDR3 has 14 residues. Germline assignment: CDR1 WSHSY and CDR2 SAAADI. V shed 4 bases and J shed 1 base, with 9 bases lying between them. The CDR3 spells CASSALVRTDTQYF. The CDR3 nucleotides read TGCGCCAGCAGTGCGCTAGTTCGCACAGATACGCAGTATTTT.

CDR3 sequence: CASSPRGQVPNSPLHF. CDR3 DNA sequence: TGTGCCAGCAGCCCCCGGGGACAGGTCCCAAATTCACCCCTCCACTTT. The chain joins TRBV7-8 to TRBJ1-6; 8 nucleotides match TRBD1. Unmatched junction bases numbered 10, after V lost 5 bases and J lost 7 bases. The length of the CDR3 is 16 residues. The germline V gene encodes CDR1 SGHVS and CDR2 FQNEAQ.

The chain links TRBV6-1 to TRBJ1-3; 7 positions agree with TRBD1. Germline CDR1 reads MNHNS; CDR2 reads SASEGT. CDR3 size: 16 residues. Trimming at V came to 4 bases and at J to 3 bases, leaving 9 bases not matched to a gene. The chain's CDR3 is CASSASQGTYGNTIYF. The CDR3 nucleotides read TGTGCCAGCAGTGCCTCACAGGGGACCTATGGAAACACCATATATTTT.

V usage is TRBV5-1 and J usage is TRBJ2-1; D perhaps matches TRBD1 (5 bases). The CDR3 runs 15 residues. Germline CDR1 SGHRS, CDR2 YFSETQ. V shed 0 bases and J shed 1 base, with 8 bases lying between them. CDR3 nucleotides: TGCGCCAGCAGCTTGGGGGGCACTTCCTACAATGAGCAGTTCTTC. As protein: CASSLGGTSYNEQFF. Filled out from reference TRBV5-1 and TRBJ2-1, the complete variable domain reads KAGVTQTPRYLIKTRGQQVTLSCSPISGHRSVSWYQQTPGQGLQFLFEYFSETQRNKGNFPGRFSGRQFSNSRSEMNVSTLELGDSALYLCASSLGGTSYNEQFFGPGTRLTVL.

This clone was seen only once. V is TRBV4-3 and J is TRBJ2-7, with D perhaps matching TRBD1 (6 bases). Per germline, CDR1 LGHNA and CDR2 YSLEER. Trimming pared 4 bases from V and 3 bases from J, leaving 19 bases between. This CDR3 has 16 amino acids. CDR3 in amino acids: CASSPSGHGAVYEQYF. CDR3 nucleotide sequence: TGCGCCAGCAGCCCATCGGGACACGGGGCTGTCTACGAGCAGTACTTC.

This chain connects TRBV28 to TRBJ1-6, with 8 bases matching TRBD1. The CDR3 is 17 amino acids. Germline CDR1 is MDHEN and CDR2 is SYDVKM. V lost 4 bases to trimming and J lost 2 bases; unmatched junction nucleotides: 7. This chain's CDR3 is CASSSTGASPYNSPLHF. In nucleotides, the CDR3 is TGTGCCAGCAGTTCGACAGGGGCCTCCCCCTATAATTCACCCCTCCACTTT.

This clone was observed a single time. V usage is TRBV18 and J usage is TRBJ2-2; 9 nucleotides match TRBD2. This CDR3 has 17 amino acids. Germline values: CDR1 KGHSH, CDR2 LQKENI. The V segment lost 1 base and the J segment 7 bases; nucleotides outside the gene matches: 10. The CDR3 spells CASSPQTAGGKDGELFF. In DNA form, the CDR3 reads TGTGCCAGCTCACCACAAACAGCGGGAGGCAAGGACGGGGAGCTGTTTTTT. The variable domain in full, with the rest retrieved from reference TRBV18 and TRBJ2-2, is NAGVMQNPRHLVRRRGQEARLRCSPMKGHSHVYWYRQLPEEGLKFMVYLQKENIIDESGMPKERFSAEFPKEGPSILRIQQVVRGDSAAYFCASSPQTAGGKDGELFFGEGSRLTVL.

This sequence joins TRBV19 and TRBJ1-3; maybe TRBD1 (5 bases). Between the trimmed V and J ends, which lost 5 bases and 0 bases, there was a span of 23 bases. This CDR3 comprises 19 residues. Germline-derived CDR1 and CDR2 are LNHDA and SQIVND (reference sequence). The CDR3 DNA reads TGTGCCAGTAGTGGTCCGTTCGGCAGGGCGCCTTTCTCTGGAAACACCATATATTTT. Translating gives CASSGPFGRAPFSGNTIYF.

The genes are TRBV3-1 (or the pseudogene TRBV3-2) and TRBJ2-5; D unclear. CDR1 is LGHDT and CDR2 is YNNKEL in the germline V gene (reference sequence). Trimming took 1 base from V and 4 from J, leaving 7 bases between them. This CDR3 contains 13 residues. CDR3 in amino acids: CASSQAPGETQYF. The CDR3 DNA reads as TGTGCCAGCAGCCAAGCTCCAGGAGAGACCCAGTACTTC.

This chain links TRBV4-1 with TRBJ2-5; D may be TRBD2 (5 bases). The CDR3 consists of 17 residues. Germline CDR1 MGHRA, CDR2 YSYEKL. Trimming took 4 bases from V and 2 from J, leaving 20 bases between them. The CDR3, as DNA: TGCGCCAGCAGCCGGGCGGGCATTACGGCCTTACAAGAGACCCAGTACTTC. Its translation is CASSRAGITALQETQYF.

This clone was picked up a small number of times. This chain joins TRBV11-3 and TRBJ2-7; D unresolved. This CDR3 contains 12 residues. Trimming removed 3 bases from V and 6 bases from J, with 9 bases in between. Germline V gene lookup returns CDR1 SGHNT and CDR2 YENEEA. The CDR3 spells CASSLASGEQYF. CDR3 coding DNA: TGTGCCAGCAGCTTGGCCTCGGGCGAGCAGTACTTC.

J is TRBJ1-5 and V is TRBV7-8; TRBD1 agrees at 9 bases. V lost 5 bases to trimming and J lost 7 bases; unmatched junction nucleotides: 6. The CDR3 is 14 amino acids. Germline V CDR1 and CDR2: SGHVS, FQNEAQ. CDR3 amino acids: CASSTGQGSQPQHF. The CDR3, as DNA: TGTGCCAGCAGCACCGGACAGGGGAGCCAGCCCCAGCATTTT.

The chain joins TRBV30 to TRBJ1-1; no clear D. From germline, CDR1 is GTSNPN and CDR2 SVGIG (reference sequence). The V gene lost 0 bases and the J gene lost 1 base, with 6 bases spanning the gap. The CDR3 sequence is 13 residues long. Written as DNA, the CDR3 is TGTGCCTGGAGTGTACTTCGGAACACTGAAGCTTTCTTT. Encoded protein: CAWSVLRNTEAFF.

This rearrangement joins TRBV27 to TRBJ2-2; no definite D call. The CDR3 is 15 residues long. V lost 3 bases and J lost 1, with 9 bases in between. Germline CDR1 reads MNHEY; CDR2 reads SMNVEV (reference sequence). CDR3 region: CASSFSAENTGELFF. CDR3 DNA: TGTGCCAGCAGTTTTTCGGCAGAGAACACCGGGGAGCTGTTTTTT.

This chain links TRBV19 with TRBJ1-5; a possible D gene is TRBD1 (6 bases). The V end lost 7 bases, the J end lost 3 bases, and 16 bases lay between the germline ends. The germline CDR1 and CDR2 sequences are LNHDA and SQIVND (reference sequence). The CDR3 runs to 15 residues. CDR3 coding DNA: TGTGCCAGTACGATCAGGGGCGAATACAATCAGCCCCAGCATTTT. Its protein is CASTIRGEYNQPQHF.

In DNA, the CDR3 is TGTGCCAGCAGTCAACAGGGAAACTATGGCTACACCTTC. It specifies CASSQQGNYGYTF. The chain couples TRBV6-2 or TRBV6-3 to TRBJ1-2; a weak D match, TRBD1 (6 bases). The CDR3 extends over 13 amino acids. V dropped 5 bases and J dropped 2 bases, with 9 bases sitting between them. Germline CDR1 reads MNHEY; CDR2 reads SVGEGT.

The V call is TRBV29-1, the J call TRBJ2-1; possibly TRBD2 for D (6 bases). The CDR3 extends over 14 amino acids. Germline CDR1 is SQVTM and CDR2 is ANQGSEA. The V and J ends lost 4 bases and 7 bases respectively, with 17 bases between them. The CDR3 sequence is CSVGSVPGRNEQFF. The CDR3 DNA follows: TGCAGCGTTGGTTCGGTCCCCGGGAGAAATGAGCAGTTCTTC.

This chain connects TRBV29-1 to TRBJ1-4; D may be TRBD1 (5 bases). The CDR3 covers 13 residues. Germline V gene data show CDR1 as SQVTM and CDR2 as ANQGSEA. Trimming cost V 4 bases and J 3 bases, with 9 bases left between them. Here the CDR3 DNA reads TGCAGCGTTGCCGACAGTCCTAATGAAAAACTGTTTTTT. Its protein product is CSVADSPNEKLFF.

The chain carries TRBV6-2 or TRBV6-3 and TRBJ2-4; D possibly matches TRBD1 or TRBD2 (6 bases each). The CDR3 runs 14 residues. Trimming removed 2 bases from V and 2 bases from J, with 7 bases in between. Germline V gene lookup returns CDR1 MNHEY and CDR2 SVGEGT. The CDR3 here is CASSYGGPKNIQYF. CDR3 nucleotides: TGTGCCAGCAGTTACGGGGGGCCCAAAAACATTCAGTACTTC.

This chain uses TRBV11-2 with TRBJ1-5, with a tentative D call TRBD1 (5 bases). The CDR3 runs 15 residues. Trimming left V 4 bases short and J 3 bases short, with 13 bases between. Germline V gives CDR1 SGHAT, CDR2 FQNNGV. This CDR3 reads CASSWTGTNNQPQHF. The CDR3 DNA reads TGTGCCAGCAGCTGGACCGGGACCAACAATCAGCCCCAGCATTTT.

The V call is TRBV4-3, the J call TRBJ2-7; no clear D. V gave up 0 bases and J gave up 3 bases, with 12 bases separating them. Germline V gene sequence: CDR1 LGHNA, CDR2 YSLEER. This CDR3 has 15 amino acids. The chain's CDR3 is CASSQDPLTVYEQYF. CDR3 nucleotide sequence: TGCGCCAGCAGCCAAGATCCACTGACCGTCTACGAGCAGTACTTC.

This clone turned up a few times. The CDR3 reads CAWSVRGRDNGELFF. The DNA of the CDR3 is TGTGCCTGGAGTGTACGGGGCAGGGATAACGGGGAGCTGTTTTTT. The V gene is TRBV30, the J gene TRBJ2-2; D may match TRBD1 or TRBD2 (5 bases each). The CDR3 loop spans 15 amino acids. V was pared by 0 bases and J by 7 bases, with 15 bases between. The germline V gene encodes CDR1 GTSNPN and CDR2 SVGIG (reference sequence).

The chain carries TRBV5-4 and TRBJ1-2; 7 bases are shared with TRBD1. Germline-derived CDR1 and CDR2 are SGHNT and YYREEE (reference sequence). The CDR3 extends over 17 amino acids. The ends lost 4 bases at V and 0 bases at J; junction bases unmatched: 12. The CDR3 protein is CASSTGGGTEANYGYTF. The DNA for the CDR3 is TGTGCCAGCAGCACCGGGGGTGGGACAGAAGCTAACTATGGCTACACCTTC.